The entry that follows covers one T cell receptor beta chain sequence. Its target is unknown. This specimen belongs to a study of shared clonotypes between healthy human individuals. General study points: Shared across a few donors were roughly 5.3% of the naive CD4 clonotypes.

Only Caucasian adults living in Nashville, Tennessee served as donors. The CDR3 spans 14 residues. Germline assignment: CDR1 ENHRY and CDR2 SYGVKD. V dropped 8 bases and J dropped 6; count of bases not matched to a gene: 9. The DNA input per sorted-subset replicate PCR was 200 to 250 ng, corresponding to 30,000 or so T cell genomes. Methods used by the authors: There were no quality scores in the junction-only immunoSEQ sequences, so filtering differed. Using immunoSEQ multiplex PCR, the repertoire was profiled, and TCRdb retains in-frame clones only, with some absent. V and J calls and clone size are as listed in that table; D and trimming were resolved from the DNA. The profile shows approximately 940,000 clones, 76% of them singletons.

The sample taken for sequencing was memory CD4+ T cells sorted from blood. Documented subset: CD45RA-negative fraction. The receptor was derived from a young man in good health. This chain joins TRBV10-3 and TRBJ2-1, with 8 bases lining up with TRBD2. CDR3 amino acids: CAIRTSGEVNEQFF. The DNA of the CDR3 is TGTGCCATCCGAACTAGCGGAGAGGTCAATGAGCAGTTCTTC.